This T cell receptor (beta chain) is drawn from a study of T cells after somatic rescue of genetic block. Some clones are missing from TCRdb's copy, which holds only in-frame ones; the method was immunoSEQ multiplex PCR. This sample has around 50,000 clones; about 96% occur once, and the top ten carry under 0.095%. Germline-derived CDR1 and CDR2 are MNHEY and SVGAGI. V shed 1 base and J 2 bases; nucleotides not matched to a gene: 6. The CDR3 covers 16 residues. This sequence joins TRBV6-5 and TRBJ2-3; 7 bases align to TRBD2. Sequencing was performed on peripheral blood mononuclear cells (PBMCs). The TCR originated in a child younger than two. The CDR3 here is CASSYLGGGFTDTQYF. The CDR3 DNA is TGTGCCAGCAGTTACTTGGGGGGGGGATTCACAGATACGCAGTATTTT.